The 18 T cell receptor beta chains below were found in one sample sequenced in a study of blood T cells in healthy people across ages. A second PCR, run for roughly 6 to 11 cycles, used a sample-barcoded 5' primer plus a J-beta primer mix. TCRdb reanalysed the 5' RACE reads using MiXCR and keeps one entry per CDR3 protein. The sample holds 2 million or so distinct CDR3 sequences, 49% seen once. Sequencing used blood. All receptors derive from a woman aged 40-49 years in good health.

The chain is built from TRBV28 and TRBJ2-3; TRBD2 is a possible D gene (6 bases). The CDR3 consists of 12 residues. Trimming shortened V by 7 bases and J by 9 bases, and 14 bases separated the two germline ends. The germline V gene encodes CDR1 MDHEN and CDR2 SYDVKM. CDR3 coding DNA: TGTGCCAGCACCCTCCGGGGGTACACGCAGTATTTT. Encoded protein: CASTLRGYTQYF. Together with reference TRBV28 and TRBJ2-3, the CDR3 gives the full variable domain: DVKVTQSSRYLVKRTGEKVFLECVQDMDHENMFWYRQDPGLGLRLIYFSYDVKMKEKGDIPEGYSVSREKKERFSLILESASTNQTSMYLCASTLRGYTQYFGPGTRLTVL.

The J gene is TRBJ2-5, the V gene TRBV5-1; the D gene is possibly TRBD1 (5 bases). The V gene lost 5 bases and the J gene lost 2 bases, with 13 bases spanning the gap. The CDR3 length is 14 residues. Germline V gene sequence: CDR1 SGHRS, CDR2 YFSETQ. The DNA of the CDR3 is TGCGCCAGCAGGGGGCTCCTGGGACAAGAGACCCAGTACTTC. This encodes CASRGLLGQETQYF.

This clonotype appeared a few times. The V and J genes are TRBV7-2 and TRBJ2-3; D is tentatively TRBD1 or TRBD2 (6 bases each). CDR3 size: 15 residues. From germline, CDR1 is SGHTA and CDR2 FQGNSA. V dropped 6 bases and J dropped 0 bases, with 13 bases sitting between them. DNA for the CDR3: TGTGCCAGCAGACTCAAGGGGGGCAGCACAGATACGCAGTATTTT. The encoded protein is CASRLKGGSTDTQYF.

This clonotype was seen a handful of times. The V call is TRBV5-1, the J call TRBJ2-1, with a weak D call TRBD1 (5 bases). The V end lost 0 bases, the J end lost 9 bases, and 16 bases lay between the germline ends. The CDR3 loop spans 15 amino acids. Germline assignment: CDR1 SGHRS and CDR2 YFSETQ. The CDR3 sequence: CASSLGWGPVVEQFF. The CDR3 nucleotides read TGCGCCAGCAGCTTGGGGTGGGGCCCTGTCGTTGAGCAGTTCTTC.

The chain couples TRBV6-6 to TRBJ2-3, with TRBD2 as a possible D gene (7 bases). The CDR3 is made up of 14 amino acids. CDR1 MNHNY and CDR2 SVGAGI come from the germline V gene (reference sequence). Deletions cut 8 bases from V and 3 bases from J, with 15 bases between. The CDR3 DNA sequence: TGTGCCAGCGACACGGGGAGGGGGACAGATACGCAGTATTTT. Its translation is CASDTGRGTDTQYF.

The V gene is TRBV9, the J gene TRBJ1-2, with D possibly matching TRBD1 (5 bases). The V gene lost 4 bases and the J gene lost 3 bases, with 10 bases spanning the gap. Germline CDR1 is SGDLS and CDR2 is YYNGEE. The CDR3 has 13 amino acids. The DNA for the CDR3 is TGTGCCAGCAGCTCCTGGGACGACTATGGCTACACCTTC. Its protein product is CASSSWDDYGYTF.

This chain's CDR3 is CASSLFLRGAQNNEQFF. CDR3 coding DNA: TGCGCCAGCAGCTTGTTCCTCAGGGGGGCCCAAAACAATGAGCAGTTCTTC. The gene calls are TRBV5-1 and TRBJ2-1, with a tentative D call TRBD1 (7 bases). The germline V gene has CDR1 SGHRS and CDR2 YFSETQ. The CDR3 is 17 amino acids. The V end lost 1 base, the J end lost 5 bases, and 19 bases lay between the germline ends. Looking up the rest from reference TRBV5-1 and TRBJ2-1 gives the full variable domain: KAGVTQTPRYLIKTRGQQVTLSCSPISGHRSVSWYQQTPGQGLQFLFEYFSETQRNKGNFPGRFSGRQFSNSRSEMNVSTLELGDSALYLCASSLFLRGAQNNEQFFGPGTRLTVL.

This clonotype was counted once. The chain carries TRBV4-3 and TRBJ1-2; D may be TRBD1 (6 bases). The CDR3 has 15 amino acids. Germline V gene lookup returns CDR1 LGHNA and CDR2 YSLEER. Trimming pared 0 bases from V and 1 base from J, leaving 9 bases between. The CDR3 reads CASSQEVGGNYGYTF. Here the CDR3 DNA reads TGCGCCAGCAGCCAAGAAGTAGGGGGTAACTATGGCTACACCTTC.

This CDR3 is CSAREVDEQFF. Here the CDR3 DNA reads TGCAGTGCTAGAGAGGTAGATGAGCAGTTCTTC. V usage is TRBV20-1 and J usage is TRBJ2-1, with D hard to call. Trimming removed 0 bases at V and 8 bases at J, with 5 bases between. Per the germline V gene, CDR1 is DFQATT and CDR2 is SNEGSKA (reference sequence). CDR3 length: 11 amino acids.

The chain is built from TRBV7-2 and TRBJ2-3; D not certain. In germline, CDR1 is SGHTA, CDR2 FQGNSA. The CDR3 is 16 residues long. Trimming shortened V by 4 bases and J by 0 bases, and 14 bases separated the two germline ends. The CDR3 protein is CASSSLPGSSTDTQYF. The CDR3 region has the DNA TGTGCCAGCAGCTCCCTGCCCGGCTCCAGCACAGATACGCAGTATTTT.

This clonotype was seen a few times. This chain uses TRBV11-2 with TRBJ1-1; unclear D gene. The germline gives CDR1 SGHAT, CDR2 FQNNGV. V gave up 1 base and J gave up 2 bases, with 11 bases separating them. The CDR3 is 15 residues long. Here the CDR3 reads CASSLGARANTEAFF. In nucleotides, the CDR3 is TGTGCCAGCAGCTTAGGGGCTCGGGCAAACACTGAAGCTTTCTTT.

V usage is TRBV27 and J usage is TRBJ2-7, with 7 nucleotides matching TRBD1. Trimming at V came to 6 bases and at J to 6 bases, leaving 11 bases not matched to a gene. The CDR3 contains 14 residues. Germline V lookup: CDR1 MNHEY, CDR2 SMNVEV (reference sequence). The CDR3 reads CASSLPGQISEQYF. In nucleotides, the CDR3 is TGTGCCAGCAGCCTTCCGGGACAGATCTCCGAGCAGTACTTC.

DNA of the CDR3: TGTGCCAGCAGCTTAGGAGACAGGGATACAGAGACCCAGTACTTC. It codes for CASSLGDRDTETQYF. The chain is built from TRBV7-9 and TRBJ2-5; 7 bases align to TRBD1. Germline CDR1 SEHNR, CDR2 FQNEAQ (reference sequence). The CDR3 totals 15 residues. V was pared by 1 base and J by 4 bases, with 6 bases of the junction left unmatched.

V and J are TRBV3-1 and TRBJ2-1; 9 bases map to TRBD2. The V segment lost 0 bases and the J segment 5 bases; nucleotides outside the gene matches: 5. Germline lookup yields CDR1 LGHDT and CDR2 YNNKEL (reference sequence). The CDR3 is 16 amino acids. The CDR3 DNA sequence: TGTGCCAGCAGCCAAGATATCCTAGCGGGGAACAATGAGCAGTTCTTC. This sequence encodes CASSQDILAGNNEQFF.

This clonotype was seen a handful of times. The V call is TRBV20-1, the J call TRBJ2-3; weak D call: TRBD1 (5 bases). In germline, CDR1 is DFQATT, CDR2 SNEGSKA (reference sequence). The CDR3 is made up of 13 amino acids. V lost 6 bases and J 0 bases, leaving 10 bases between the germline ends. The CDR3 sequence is CSAQGDSTDTQYF. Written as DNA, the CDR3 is TGCAGTGCACAAGGGGATAGCACAGATACGCAGTATTTT.

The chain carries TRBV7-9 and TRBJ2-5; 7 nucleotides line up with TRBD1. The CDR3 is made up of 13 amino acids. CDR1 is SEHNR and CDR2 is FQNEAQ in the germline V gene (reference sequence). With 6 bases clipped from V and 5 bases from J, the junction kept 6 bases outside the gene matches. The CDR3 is CASRIGGLETQYF. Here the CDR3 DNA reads TGTGCCAGCAGGATAGGGGGCTTGGAGACCCAGTACTTC. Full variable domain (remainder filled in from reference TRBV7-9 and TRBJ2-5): DTGVSQNPRHKITKRGQNVTFRCDPISEHNRLYWYRQTLGQGPEFLTYFQNEAQLEKSRLLSDRFSAERPKGSFSTLEIQRTEQGDSAMYLCASRIGGLETQYFGPGTRLLVL.

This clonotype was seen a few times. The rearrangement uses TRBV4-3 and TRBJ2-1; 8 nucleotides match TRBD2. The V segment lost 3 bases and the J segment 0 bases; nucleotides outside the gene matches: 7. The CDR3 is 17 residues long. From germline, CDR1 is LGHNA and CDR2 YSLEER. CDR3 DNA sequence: TGCGCCAGCAGCCAGGCCATAGCGGGGAGCTCCTACAATGAGCAGTTCTTC. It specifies CASSQAIAGSSYNEQFF.

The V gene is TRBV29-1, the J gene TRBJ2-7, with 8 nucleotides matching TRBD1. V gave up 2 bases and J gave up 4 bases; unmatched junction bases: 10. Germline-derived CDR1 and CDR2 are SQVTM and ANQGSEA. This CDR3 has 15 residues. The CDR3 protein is CSVERGQGASYEQYF. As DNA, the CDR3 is TGCAGCGTTGAAAGGGGGCAGGGGGCGAGTTACGAGCAGTACTTC.